This T cell receptor (beta chain) was observed in a study of cytomegalovirus exposure and HLA in healthy donors. Findings and caveats of the study: In a later analysis, V- and J-gene trimming of beta chains associated with a DCLRE1C missense variant, replicated independently. CMV serostatus was the sole immune exposure information available. The listing of some 170 TCR beta chains classed them as cytomegalovirus-associated.

This clone has just a few counts. The antigen remains unidentified. Trimming removed 1 base at V and 5 bases at J, with 8 bases between. CDR3 length equals 13 residues. Per the germline V gene, CDR1 is SEHNR and CDR2 is FQNEAQ (reference sequence). Primers for the PCR totalled 60 Vbeta and 13 Jbeta. Profiled with immunoSEQ multiplex PCR; TCRdb holds only in-frame clones, not every one. The profile shows about 190,000 clones, approximately 81% of them singletons. The TCR originated in a boy aged 5-17 years in good health and CMV-seronegative. Sequenced sample: PBMCs. The chain has TRBV7-9 and TRBJ1-1; D unclear. Here the CDR3 DNA reads TGTGCCAGCAGCTTAGGTGTCGGTACTGAAGCTTTCTTT. Translated: CASSLGVGTEAFF. Filled out from reference TRBV7-9 and TRBJ1-1, the complete variable domain reads DTGVSQNPRHKITKRGQNVTFRCDPISEHNRLYWYRQTLGQGPEFLTYFQNEAQLEKSRLLSDRFSAERPKGSFSTLEIQRTEQGDSAMYLCASSLGVGTEAFFGQGTRLTVV.